The 8 T cell receptor beta chains listed next were all sequenced from one sample in a study of OX40 agonist ivuxolimab in advanced cancers. The method was immunoSEQ multiplex PCR; TCRdb's version includes in-frame clones alone and lacks a portion of them. There are tens of thousands of clones in the sample; roughly four fifths occur only once, and 23% lies in the top ten. Specimen: CD4+ or CD8+ T cells sorted from blood, collected in a trial of the OX40 agonist ivuxolimab. The receptors were sampled from an adult with an advanced solid tumor such as melanoma, head and neck, liver or kidney cancer.

J is TRBJ2-5 and V is TRBV6-5, with D perhaps assigned TRBD1 or TRBD2 (6 bases each). The V and J ends lost 4 bases and 5 bases respectively, with 11 bases between them. In germline, CDR1 is MNHEY, CDR2 SVGAGI. The CDR3 spans 13 residues. Written as DNA, the CDR3 is TGTGCCAGCAGTTCCGGGGGCTGGGAGACCCAGTACTTC. It yields the protein CASSSGGWETQYF.

The chain uses TRBV5-1 and TRBJ2-7; D is unclear. The CDR3 contains 13 residues. Germline V gives CDR1 SGHRS, CDR2 YFSETQ. V lost 2 bases to trimming and J lost 0 bases, with 6 bases between them. CDR3 nucleotides: TGCGCCAGCAGCTTTGGATCCTCCTACGAGCAGTACTTC. Translating gives CASSFGSSYEQYF.

This chain connects TRBV4-2 to TRBJ1-6; TRBD1 matches at 8 bases. Germline V gives CDR1 LGHNA, CDR2 YNFKEQ. This CDR3 comprises 16 residues. V shed 0 bases, J shed 10 bases, and the junction held 8 bases outside the gene matches. This chain's CDR3 is CASSQDPGTGSSPLHF. The DNA of the CDR3 is TGTGCCAGCAGCCAAGACCCTGGGACAGGCTCCTCACCCCTCCACTTT.

CDR3 sequence: CASRFSQGADTEAFF. CDR3 DNA: TGTGCAAGTCGCTTCTCACAGGGGGCAGACACTGAAGCTTTCTTT. The chain is built from TRBV12-2 and TRBJ1-1; TRBD1, as called in the table, went unchecked against the DNA. TRBV12-2 is termed a pseudogene. The length of the CDR3 is 15 residues.

The chain recombines TRBV29-1 with TRBJ2-4, with 7 positions matching TRBD2. CDR1 and CDR2 from the germline V gene are SQVTM and ANQGSEA. Trimming at V came to 2 bases and at J to 3 bases, leaving 4 bases not matched to a gene. The CDR3 extends over 14 amino acids. CDR3 amino acids: CSVETGGGKNIQYF. The CDR3 bases are TGCAGCGTTGAAACGGGGGGAGGCAAAAACATTCAGTACTTC.

The chain employs TRBV5-1 and TRBJ1-1; TRBD1 aligns across 9 bases. V shed 10 bases and J 1 base; nucleotides not matched to a gene: 8. From germline, CDR1 is SGHRS and CDR2 YFSETQ. This CDR3 spans 14 amino acids. The CDR3, as DNA: TGCGCCTCGACTCCGGGACAGGGGAACACTGAAGCTTTCTTT. Translating gives CASTPGQGNTEAFF.

This sequence joins TRBV4-1 and TRBJ2-5, with D tentatively TRBD2 (5 bases). Germline V gene data show CDR1 as MGHRA and CDR2 as YSYEKL. V dropped 3 bases and J dropped 1 base, with 9 bases sitting between them. The CDR3 is 14 residues long. DNA of the CDR3: TGCGCCAGCAGCCAGGAGCGGTCCCAAGAGACCCAGTACTTC. Protein sequence: CASSQERSQETQYF.

The chain uses TRBV4-2 and TRBJ1-4, with TRBD1 matching 7 bases. The trim removed 3 bases at V and 8 bases at J, leaving 9 bases unmatched. Germline V gene data show CDR1 as LGHNA and CDR2 as YNFKEQ. This CDR3 comprises 15 residues. The CDR3 protein is CASSHPGQEGEKLFF. The CDR3 DNA sequence: TGTGCCAGCAGCCATCCCGGACAGGAGGGGGAAAAACTGTTTTTT.